What follows are 11 T cell receptor beta chains derived from one specimen sequenced in a study of post-analysis software for immune sequencing data. Whole-study findings and limits: Relative to controls, patients had five TRBV segments at higher frequency, with TRBV5-6, TRBV5-1 and TRBV20-1 among these.

Unique molecular identifiers were present in the TCR beta cDNA libraries. One entry per CDR3 protein results from TCRdb running MiXCR on the PCR reads. The sample includes over 150,000 distinct CDR3 sequences, 30% seen only once; the top ten take approximately 1.4%. Which antigens these TCRs recognize remains unknown. Material for sequencing was blood. Receptors were obtained from a girl between 5 and 17 years old with multiple sclerosis.

This clonotype has just a few counts. This sequence joins TRBV15 and TRBJ1-4, with no clear D. Germline values: CDR1 LNHNV, CDR2 YYDKDF (reference sequence). The CDR3 has 14 residues. Trimming stripped 1 base from V and 8 bases from J, with 11 bases between. CDR3 DNA: TGTGCCACCAGCAGAGTTAAGGGTTCCGAAAAACTGTTTTTT. Protein product: CATSRVKGSEKLFF.

Concerning this clonotype: A clone one base away is much larger, so this may be a read error. V gene TRBV6-2 or TRBV6-3 combines with J gene TRBJ2-1, with no clear D. V gave up 6 bases and J gave up 10 bases, with 19 bases separating them. Per germline, CDR1 MNHEY and CDR2 SVGEGT. This CDR3 has 14 amino acids. CDR3 coding DNA: TGTGCCAGCAGCGAGGCCCCCCGGTGTCGCGAGCAGTTCTTC. It encodes CASSEAPRCREQFF.

This clonotype occurred many times. This sequence joins TRBV7-9 and TRBJ2-5, with D maybe TRBD1 (5 bases). Per germline, CDR1 SEHNR and CDR2 FQNEAQ (reference sequence). This CDR3 comprises 15 residues. Trimming left V 5 bases short and J 5 bases short, with 18 bases between. CDR3 nucleotide sequence: TGTGCCAGCAGCCCGCGCGATGGGGCGCGGGAGACCCAGTACTTC. It translates to CASSPRDGARETQYF.

Turning to this clonotype: Being one base from a much bigger clone, this may be a read error. The chain has TRBV25-1 and TRBJ2-1; D is unresolved. The end of the DNA fits TRBJ2-7 better, so the J call may be wrong. The germline V gene encodes CDR1 MGHDK and CDR2 SYGVNS. The CDR3 covers 14 residues. The CDR3 spells CASSKLSSYNEQYF. The DNA of the CDR3 is TGTGCCAGCAGTAAGCTGAGCTCCTACAATGAGCAGTACTTC.

In its sample, this clonotype was seen many times. J is TRBJ2-1 and V is TRBV12-3 or TRBV12-4; TRBD2 aligns across 10 bases. This CDR3 is built from 16 residues. J gave up 9 bases and V 6 bases, and 14 bases lay outside the gene matches. The CDR3 loop is CASSDTTPGLAREQFF. CDR3 DNA sequence: TGTGCCAGCAGCGATACAACTCCGGGACTAGCGCGTGAGCAGTTCTTC.

The chain joins TRBV6-2 or TRBV6-3 to TRBJ1-2, with 7 positions matching TRBD1. J gave up 7 bases and V 6 bases, and 5 bases lay outside the gene matches. The CDR3 covers 12 residues. Germline CDR1 is MNHEY and CDR2 is SVGEGT. CDR3 DNA sequence: TGTGCCAGCAGCGAGACAGGGACTGGCTACACCTTC. Residues: CASSETGTGYTF.

The rearrangement joins TRBV18 to TRBJ1-5, with D perhaps TRBD1 (6 bases). Trimming shortened V by 3 bases and J by 0 bases, and 12 bases separated the two germline ends. Germline V gene lookup returns CDR1 KGHSH and CDR2 LQKENI. The CDR3 runs 16 residues. The CDR3 coding sequence is TGTGCCAGCTCACCGACGACAGGCTATAGCAATCAGCCCCAGCATTTT. Its protein product is CASSPTTGYSNQPQHF.

The chain is built from TRBV7-9 and TRBJ1-6; no clear D. This CDR3 region has 15 residues. Germline CDR1 reads SEHNR; CDR2 reads FQNEAQ (reference sequence). Trimming left V 4 bases short and J 5 bases short, with 12 bases between. CDR3 sequence reads: CASSSSIMDNSPLHF. DNA of the CDR3: TGTGCCAGCAGCTCAAGTATTATGGATAATTCACCCCTCCACTTT.

This clonotype has ten or more counts. The chain couples TRBV11-3 to TRBJ2-7; D may match TRBD1 or TRBD2 (6 bases each). The germline V and J ends were trimmed by 6 bases and 0 bases, with 9 bases remaining between them. Germline-derived CDR1 and CDR2 are SGHNT and YENEEA. The CDR3 runs to 13 residues. The CDR3 sequence: CASRKGGSYEQYF. CDR3 DNA: TGTGCCAGCAGGAAGGGGGGCTCCTACGAGCAGTACTTC.

Many counts were recorded for this clonotype. In DNA form, the CDR3 reads TGCAGCGTCTTTGGTGATAACTATGGCTACACCTTC. Encoded protein: CSVFGDNYGYTF. This sequence joins TRBV29-1 and TRBJ1-2; the D is unclear. The CDR3 length is 12 residues. CDR1 is SQVTM, CDR2 ANQGSEA, per germline. Trimming took 6 bases from V and 1 from J, leaving 9 bases between them.

This clonotype was observed many times. The J gene is TRBJ2-1, the V gene TRBV10-3; 8 bases map to TRBD2. CDR1 and CDR2 from the germline V gene are ENHRY and SYGVKD. The CDR3 consists of 12 residues. J gave up 7 bases and V 10 bases, and 6 bases lay outside the gene matches. DNA for the CDR3: TGTGCCACCTCCGGGACTAGTAATGAGCAGTTCTTC. It specifies CATSGTSNEQFF.